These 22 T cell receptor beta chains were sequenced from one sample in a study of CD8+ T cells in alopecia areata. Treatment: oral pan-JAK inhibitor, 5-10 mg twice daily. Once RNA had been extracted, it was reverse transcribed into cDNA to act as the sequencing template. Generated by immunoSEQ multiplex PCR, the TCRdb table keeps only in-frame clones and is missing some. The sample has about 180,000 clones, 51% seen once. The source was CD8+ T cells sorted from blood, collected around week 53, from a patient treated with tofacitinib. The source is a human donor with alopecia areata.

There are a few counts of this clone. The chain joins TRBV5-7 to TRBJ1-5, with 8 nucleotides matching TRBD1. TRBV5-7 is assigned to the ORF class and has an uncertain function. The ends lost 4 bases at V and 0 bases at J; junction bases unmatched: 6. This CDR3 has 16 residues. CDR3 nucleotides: TGTGCCAGCAGCCCTTCGGACAGGGCTAGCAATCAGCCCCAGCATTTT. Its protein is CASSPSDRASNQPQHF.

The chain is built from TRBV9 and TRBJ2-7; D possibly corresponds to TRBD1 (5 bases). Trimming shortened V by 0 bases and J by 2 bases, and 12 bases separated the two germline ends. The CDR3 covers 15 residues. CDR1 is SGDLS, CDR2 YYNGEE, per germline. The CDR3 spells CASSVEQETAYEQYF. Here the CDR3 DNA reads TGTGCCAGCAGCGTAGAACAGGAGACGGCCTACGAGCAGTACTTC.

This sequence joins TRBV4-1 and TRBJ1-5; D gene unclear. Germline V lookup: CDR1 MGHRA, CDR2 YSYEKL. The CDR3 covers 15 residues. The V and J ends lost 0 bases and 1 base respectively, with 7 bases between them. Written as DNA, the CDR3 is TGCGCCAGCAGCCAAGAAGTAGAGAGCAATCAGCCCCAGCATTTT. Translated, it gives CASSQEVESNQPQHF.

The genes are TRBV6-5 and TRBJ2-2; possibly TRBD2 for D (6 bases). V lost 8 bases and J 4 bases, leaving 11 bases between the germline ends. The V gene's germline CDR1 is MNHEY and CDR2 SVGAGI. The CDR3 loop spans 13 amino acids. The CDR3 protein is CASSGGGTGELFF. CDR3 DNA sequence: TGTGCCAGCTCCGGGGGAGGCACCGGGGAGCTGTTTTTT.

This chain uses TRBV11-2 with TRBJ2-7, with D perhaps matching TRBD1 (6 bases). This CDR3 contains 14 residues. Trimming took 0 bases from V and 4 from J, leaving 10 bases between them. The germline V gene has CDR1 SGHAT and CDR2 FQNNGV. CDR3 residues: CASSLDRTAYEQYF. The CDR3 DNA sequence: TGTGCCAGCAGCTTAGATCGGACAGCTTACGAGCAGTACTTC.

The CDR3 sequence: CASSPSGGAQETQYF. The CDR3 coding sequence is TGTGCCAGCAGCCCGTCCGGCGGGGCCCAAGAGACCCAGTACTTC. The V call is TRBV5-6, the J call TRBJ2-5; a weak D match, TRBD2 (6 bases). V was trimmed by 4 bases and J by 1 base, leaving 14 bases between them. Germline V gene lookup returns CDR1 SGHDT and CDR2 YYEEEE. This CDR3 contains 15 residues.

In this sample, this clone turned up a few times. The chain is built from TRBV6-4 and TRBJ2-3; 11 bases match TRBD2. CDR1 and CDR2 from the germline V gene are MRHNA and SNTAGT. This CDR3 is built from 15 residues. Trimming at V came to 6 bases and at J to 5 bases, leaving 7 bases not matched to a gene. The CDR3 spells CASSPLAGAVDTQYF. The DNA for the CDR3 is TGTGCCAGCAGCCCACTAGCGGGGGCGGTAGATACGCAGTATTTT.

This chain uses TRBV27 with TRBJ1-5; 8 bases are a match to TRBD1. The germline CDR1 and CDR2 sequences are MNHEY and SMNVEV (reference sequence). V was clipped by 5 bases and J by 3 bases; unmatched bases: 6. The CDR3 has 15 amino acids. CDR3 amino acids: CASSPRTGSNQPQHF. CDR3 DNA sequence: TGTGCCAGCAGTCCTCGGACAGGGTCCAATCAGCCCCAGCATTTT.

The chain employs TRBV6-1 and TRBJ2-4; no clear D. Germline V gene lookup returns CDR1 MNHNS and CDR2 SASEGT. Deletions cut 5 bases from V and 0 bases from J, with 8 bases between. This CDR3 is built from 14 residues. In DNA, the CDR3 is TGTGCCAGCAGTCTGGATTTAGCCAAAAACATTCAGTACTTC. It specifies CASSLDLAKNIQYF.

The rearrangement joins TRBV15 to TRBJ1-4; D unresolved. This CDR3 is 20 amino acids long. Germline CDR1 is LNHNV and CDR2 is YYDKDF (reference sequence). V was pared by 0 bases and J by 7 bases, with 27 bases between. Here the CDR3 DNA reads TGTGCCACCAGCAGAGATCCCGTCACCGAGGAGGCTTGGGCATTTGAAAAACTGTTTTTT. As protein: CATSRDPVTEEAWAFEKLFF.

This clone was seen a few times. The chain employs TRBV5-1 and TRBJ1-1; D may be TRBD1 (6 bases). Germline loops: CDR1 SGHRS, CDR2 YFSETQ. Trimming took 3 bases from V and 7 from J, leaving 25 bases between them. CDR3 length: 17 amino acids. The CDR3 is CASSSRVGGSQDHEAFF. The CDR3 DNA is TGCGCCAGCAGCTCGCGTGTGGGGGGCAGCCAAGACCATGAAGCTTTCTTT.

The CDR3 DNA reads TGTGCCAGCAGTGATCAGGACAGGGGGTTTCAGCCCCAGCATTTT. As protein: CASSDQDRGFQPQHF. The chain recombines TRBV2 with TRBJ1-5, with TRBD1 matching over 10 bases. Germline trimming cut 3 bases from V and 6 bases from J; bases unmatched to any gene: 5. The CDR3 is made up of 15 amino acids. CDR1 and CDR2 from the germline V gene are SNHLY and FYNNEI.

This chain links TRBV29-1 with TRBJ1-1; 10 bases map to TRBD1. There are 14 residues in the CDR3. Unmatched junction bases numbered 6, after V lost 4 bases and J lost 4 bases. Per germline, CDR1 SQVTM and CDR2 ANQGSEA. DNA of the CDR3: TGCAGCGTTGGTTGGACAGGGGGAGGCACTGAAGCTTTCTTT. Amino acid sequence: CSVGWTGGGTEAFF. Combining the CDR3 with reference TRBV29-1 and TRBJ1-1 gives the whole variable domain SAVISQKPSRDICQRGTSLTIQCQVDSQVTMMFWYRQQPGQSLTLIATANQGSEATYESGFVIDKFPISRPNLTFSTLTVSNMSPEDSSIYLCSVGWTGGGTEAFFGQGTRLTVV.

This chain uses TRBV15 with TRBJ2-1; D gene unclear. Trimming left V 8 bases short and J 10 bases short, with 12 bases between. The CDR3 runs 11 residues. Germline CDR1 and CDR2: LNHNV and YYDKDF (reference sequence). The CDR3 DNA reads TGTGCCACCGGATTGGGGAAAGAGCAGTTCTTC. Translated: CATGLGKEQFF.

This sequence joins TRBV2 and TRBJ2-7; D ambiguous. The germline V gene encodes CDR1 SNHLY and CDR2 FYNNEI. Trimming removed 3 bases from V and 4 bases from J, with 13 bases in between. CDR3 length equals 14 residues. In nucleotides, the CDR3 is TGTGCCAGCAGTGACCCTTTCCAGCCATACGAGCAGTACTTC. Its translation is CASSDPFQPYEQYF.

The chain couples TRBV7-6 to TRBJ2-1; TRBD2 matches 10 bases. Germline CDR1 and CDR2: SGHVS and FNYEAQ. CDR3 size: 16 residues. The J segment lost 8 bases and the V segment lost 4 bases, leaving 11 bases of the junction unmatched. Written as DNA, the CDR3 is TGTGCCAGCAGCTATCCTCCAAGCGGGGGGGTGGATGAGCAGTTCTTC. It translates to CASSYPPSGGVDEQFF.

CDR3 bases: TGTGCCAGCAGCTCTGACCCCGGACAACGGTCACCCCTCCACTTT. It is translated as CASSSDPGQRSPLHF. The V and J genes are TRBV7-9 and TRBJ1-6; a possible D gene is TRBD1 (5 bases). V was cut by 4 bases and J by 10 bases, with 17 bases left in between. The CDR3 sequence is 15 residues long. Germline CDR1 SEHNR, CDR2 FQNEAQ (reference sequence).

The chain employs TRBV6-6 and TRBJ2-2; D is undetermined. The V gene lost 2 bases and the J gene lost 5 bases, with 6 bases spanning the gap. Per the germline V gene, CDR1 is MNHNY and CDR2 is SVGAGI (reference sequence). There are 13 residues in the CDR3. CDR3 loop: CASSYVGTGELFF. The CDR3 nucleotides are TGTGCCAGCAGTTACGTGGGGACCGGGGAGCTGTTTTTT.

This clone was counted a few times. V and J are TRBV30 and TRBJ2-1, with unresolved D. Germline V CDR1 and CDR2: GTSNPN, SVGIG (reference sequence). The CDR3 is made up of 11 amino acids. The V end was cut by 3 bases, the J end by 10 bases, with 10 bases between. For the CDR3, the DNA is TGTGCCTGGAGCCCTCAGTGGGAGCAGTTCTTC. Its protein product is CAWSPQWEQFF. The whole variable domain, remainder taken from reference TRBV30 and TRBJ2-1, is SQTIHQWPATLVQPVGSPLSLECTVEGTSNPNLYWYRQAAGRGLQLLFYSVGIGQISSEVPQNLSASRPQDRQFILSSKKLLLSDSGFYLCAWSPQWEQFFGPGTRLTVL.

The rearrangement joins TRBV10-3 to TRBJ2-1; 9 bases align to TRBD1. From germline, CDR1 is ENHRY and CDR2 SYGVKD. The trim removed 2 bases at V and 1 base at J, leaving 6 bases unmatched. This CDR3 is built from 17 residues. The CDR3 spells CAISEGTGRPSYNEQFF. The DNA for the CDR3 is TGTGCCATCAGTGAGGGGACAGGGCGCCCGTCCTACAATGAGCAGTTCTTC.

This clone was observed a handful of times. The CDR3 protein is CASSLEGASYEQYF. For the CDR3, the DNA is TGTGCCAGCAGTCTGGAAGGGGCCTCCTACGAGCAGTACTTC. V gene TRBV2 combines with J gene TRBJ2-7, with D maybe TRBD1 (5 bases). Germline V CDR1 and CDR2: SNHLY, FYNNEI. V was trimmed by 5 bases and J by 0 bases, leaving 11 bases between them. This CDR3 is built from 14 residues.

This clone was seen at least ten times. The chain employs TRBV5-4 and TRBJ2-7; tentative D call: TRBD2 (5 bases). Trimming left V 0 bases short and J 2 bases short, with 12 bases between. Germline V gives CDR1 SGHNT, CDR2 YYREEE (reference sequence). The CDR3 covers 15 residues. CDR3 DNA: TGTGCCAGCAGCTTGGGCCGGGGAGAGGCCTACGAGCAGTACTTC. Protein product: CASSLGRGEAYEQYF.